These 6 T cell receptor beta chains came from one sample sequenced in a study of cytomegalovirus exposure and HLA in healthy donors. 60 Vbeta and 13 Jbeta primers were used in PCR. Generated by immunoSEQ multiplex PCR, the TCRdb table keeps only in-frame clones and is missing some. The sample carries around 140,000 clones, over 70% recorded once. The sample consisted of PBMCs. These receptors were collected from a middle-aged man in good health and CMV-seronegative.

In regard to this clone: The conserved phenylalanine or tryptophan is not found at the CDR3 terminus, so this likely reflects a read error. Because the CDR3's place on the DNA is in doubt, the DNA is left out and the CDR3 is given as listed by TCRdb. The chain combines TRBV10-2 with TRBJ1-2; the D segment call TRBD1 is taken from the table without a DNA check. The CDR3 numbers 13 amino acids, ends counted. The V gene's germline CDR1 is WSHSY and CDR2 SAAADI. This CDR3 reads CASSESVDRGSPI.

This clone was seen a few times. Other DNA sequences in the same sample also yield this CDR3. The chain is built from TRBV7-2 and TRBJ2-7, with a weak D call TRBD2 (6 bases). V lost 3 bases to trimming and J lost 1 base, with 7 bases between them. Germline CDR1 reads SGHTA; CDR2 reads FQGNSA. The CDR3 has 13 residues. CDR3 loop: CASSFGGSYEQYF. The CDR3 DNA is TGTGCCAGCAGCTTTGGGGGGTCCTACGAGCAGTACTTC.

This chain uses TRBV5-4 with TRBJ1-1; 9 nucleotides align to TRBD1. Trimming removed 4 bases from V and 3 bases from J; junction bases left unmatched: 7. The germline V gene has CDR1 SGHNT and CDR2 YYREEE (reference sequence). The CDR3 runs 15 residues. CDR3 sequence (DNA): TGTGCCAGCAGCATGGGACAGGGAAGAGACACTGAAGCTTTCTTT. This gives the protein CASSMGQGRDTEAFF.

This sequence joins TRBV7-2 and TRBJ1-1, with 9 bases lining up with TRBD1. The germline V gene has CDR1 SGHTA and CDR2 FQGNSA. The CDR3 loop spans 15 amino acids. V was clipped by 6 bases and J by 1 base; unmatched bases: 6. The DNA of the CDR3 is TGTGCCAGCAGTCCAACAGGGGGCGCGAACACTGAAGCTTTCTTT. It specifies CASSPTGGANTEAFF.

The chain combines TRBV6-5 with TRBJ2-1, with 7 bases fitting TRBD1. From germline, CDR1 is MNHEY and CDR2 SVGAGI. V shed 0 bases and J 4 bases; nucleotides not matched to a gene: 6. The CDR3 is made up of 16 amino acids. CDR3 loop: CASSYSTRGQYNEQFF. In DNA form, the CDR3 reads TGTGCCAGCAGTTACTCGACTCGGGGACAGTACAATGAGCAGTTCTTC.

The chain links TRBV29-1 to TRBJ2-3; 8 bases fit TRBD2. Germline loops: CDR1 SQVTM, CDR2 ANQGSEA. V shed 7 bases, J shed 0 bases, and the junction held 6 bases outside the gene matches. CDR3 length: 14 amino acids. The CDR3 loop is CSAQTSVSTDTQYF. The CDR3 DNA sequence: TGCAGCGCCCAGACTAGCGTAAGCACAGATACGCAGTATTTT.